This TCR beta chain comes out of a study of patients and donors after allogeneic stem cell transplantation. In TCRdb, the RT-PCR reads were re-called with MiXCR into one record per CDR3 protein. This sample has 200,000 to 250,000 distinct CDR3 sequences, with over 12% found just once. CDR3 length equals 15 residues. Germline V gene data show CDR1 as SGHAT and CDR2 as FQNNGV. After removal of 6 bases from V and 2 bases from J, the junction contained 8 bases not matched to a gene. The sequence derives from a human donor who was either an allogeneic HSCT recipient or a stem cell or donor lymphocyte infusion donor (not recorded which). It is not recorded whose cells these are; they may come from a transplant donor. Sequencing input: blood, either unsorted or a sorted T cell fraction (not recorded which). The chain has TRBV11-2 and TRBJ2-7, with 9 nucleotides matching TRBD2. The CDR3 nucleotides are TGTGCCAGCAGGGAGTGGGGCGGGAGGGCCTACGAGCAGTACTTC. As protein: CASREWGGRAYEQYF.